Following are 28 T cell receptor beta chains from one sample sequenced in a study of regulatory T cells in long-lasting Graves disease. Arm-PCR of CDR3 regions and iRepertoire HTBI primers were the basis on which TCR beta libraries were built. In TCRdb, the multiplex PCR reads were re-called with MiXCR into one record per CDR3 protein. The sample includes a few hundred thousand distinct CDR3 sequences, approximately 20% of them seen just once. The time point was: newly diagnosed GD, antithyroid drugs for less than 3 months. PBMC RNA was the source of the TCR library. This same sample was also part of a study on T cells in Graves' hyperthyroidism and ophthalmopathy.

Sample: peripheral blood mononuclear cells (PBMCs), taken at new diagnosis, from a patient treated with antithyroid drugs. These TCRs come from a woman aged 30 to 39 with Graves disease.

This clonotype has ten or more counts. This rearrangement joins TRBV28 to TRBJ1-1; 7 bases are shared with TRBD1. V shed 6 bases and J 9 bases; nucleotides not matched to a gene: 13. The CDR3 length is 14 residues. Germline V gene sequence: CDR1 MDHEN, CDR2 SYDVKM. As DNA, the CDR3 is TGTGCCAGCAGATACCGACAGGGCGTATTAAAAGCTTTCTTT. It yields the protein CASRYRQGVLKAFF.

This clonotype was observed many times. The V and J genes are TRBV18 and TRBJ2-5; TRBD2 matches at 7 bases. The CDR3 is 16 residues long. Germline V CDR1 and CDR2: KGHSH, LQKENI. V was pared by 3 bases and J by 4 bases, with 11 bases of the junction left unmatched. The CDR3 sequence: CASSPFLSGDGETQYF. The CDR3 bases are TGTGCCAGCTCACCGTTCCTGAGCGGGGATGGAGAGACCCAGTACTTC.

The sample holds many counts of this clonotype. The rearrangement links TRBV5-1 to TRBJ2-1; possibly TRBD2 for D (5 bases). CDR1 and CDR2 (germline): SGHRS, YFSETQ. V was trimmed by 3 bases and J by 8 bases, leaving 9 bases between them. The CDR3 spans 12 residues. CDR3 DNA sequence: TGCGCCAGCAGCTACCTAGCTGATGAGCAGTTCTTC. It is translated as CASSYLADEQFF.

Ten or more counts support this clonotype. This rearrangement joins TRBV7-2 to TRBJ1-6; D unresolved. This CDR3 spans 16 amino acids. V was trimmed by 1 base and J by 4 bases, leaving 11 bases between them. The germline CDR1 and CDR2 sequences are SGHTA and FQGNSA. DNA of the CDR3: TGTGCCAGCAGCTTAGAACGAAACCTGTATAATTCACCCCTCCACTTT. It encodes CASSLERNLYNSPLHF. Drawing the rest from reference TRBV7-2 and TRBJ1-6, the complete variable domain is GAGVSQSPSNKVTEKGKDVELRCDPISGHTALYWYRQSLGQGLEFLIYFQGNSAPDKSGLPSDRFSAERTGGSVSTLTIQRTQQEDSAVYLCASSLERNLYNSPLHFGNGTRLTVT.

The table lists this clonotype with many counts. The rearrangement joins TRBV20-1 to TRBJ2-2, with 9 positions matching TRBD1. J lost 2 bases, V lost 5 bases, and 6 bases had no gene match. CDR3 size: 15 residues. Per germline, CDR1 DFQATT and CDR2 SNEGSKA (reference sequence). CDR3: CSAPRQGGNTGELFF. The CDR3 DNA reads TGCAGTGCTCCTAGACAGGGGGGAAACACCGGGGAGCTGTTTTTT.

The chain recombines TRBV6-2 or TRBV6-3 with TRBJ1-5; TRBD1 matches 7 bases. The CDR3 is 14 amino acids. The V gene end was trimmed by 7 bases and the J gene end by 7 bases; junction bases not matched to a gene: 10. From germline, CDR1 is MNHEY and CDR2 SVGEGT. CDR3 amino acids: CASTITGVGQPQHF. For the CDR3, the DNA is TGTGCCAGCACTATTACAGGGGTAGGGCAGCCCCAGCATTTT.

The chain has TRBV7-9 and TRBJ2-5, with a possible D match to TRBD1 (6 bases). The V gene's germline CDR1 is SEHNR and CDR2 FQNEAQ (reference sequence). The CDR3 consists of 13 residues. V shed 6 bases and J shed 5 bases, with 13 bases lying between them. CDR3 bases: TGTGCCAGCAGTTTCACAGGGCGGGAGACCCAGTACTTC. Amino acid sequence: CASSFTGRETQYF.

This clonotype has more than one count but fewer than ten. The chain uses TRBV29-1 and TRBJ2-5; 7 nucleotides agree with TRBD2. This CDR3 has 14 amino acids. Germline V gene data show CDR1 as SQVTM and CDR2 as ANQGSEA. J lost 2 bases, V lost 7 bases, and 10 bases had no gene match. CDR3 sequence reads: CSGRTRSIQETQYF. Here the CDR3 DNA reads TGCAGCGGGAGGACTAGATCCATTCAAGAGACCCAGTACTTC.

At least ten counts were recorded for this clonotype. The CDR3 reads CASSPNRGPNTEAFF. In DNA form, the CDR3 reads TGTGCCAGCTCACCGAACAGGGGGCCGAACACTGAAGCTTTCTTT. The chain links TRBV18 to TRBJ1-1, with 9 bases fitting TRBD1. Per germline, CDR1 KGHSH and CDR2 LQKENI. The CDR3 covers 15 residues. V shed 3 bases and J 1 base; nucleotides not matched to a gene: 3.

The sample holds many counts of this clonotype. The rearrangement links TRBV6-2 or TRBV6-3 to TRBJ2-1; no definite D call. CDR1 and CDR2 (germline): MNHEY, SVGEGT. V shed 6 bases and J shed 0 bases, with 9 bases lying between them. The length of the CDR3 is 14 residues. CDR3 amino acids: CASRTDNSYNEQFF. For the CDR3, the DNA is TGTGCCAGCAGAACAGATAACTCCTACAATGAGCAGTTCTTC.

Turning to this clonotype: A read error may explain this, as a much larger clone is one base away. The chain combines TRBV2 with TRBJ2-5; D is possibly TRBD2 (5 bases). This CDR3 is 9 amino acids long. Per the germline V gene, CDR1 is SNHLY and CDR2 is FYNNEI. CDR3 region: CVSGGTQYF. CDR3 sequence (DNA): TGTGTCAGCGGCGGGACCCAGTACTTC.

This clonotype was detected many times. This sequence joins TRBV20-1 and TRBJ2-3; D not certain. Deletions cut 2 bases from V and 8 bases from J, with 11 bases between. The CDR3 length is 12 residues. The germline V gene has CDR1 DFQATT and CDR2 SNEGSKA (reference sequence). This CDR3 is CSARHHWGTQYF. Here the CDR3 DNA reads TGCAGTGCTAGACACCATTGGGGTACGCAGTATTTT.

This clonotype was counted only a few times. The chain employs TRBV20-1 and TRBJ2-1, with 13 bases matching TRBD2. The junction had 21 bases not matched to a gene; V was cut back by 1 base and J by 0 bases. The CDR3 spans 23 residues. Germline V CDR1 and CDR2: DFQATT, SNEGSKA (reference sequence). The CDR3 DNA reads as TGCAGTGCTAGAGTGCCCCCTTGGCTGACTAGCGGGGGGACTCCAAGCTCCTACAATGAGCAGTTCTTC. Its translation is CSARVPPWLTSGGTPSSYNEQFF.

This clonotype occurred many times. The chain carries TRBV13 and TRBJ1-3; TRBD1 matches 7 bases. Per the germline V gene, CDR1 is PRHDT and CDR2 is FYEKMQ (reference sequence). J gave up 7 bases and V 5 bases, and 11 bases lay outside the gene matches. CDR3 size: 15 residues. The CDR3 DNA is TGTGCCAGCAGCGCCCAGGGGGGGTACGGCAACACCATATATTTT. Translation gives CASSAQGGYGNTIYF.

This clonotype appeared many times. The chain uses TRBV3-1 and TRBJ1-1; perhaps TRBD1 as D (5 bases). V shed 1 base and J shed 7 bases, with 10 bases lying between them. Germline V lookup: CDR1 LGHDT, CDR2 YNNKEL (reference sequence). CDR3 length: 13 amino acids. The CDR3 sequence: CASSQAQGLEAFF. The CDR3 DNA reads TGTGCCAGCAGCCAAGCCCAGGGCCTTGAAGCTTTCTTT. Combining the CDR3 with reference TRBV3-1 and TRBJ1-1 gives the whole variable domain DTAVSQTPKYLVTQMGNDKSIKCEQNLGHDTMYWYKQDSKKFLKIMFSYNNKELIINETVPNRFSPKSPDKAHLNLHINSLELGDSAVYFCASSQAQGLEAFFGQGTRLTVV.

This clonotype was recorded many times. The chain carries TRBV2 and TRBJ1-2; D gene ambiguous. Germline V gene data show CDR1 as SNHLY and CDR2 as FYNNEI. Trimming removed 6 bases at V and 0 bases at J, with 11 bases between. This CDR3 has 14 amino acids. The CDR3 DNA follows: TGTGCCAGCAGGGGAGGAACGGCTAACTATGGCTACACCTTC. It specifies CASRGGTANYGYTF.

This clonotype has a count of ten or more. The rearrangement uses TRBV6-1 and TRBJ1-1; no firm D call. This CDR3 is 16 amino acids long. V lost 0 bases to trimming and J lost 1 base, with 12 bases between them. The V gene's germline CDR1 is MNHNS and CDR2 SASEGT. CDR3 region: CASSEAALQRNTEAFF. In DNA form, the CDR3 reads TGTGCCAGCAGTGAAGCGGCCCTACAGAGGAACACTGAAGCTTTCTTT.

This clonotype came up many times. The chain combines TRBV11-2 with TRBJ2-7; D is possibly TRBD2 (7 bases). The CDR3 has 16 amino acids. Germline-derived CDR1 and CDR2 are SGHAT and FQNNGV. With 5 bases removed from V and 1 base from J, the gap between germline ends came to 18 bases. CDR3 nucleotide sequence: TGTGCCAGCAGCCCTACAAATAGGGGGGGTTCCTACGAGCAGTACTTC. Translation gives CASSPTNRGGSYEQYF.

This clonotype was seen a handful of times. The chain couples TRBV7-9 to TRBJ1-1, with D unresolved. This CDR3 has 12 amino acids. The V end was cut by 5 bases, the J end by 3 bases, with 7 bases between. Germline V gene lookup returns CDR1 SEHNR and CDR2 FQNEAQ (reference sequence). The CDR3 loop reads CASSPYYTEAFF. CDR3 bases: TGTGCCAGCAGCCCCTACTACACTGAAGCTTTCTTT.

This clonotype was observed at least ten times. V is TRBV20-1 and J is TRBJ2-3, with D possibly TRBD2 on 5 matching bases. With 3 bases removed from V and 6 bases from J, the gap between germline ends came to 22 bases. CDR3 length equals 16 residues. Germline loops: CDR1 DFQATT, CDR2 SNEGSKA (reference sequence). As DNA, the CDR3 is TGCAGTGCTAGGGCGGGCGGACGAGGCGGTATGGATACGCAGTATTTT. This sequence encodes CSARAGGRGGMDTQYF.

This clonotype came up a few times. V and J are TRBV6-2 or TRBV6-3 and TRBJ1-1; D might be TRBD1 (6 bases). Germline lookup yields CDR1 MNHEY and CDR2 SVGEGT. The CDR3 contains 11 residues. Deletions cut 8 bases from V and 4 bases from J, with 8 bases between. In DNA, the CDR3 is TGTGCCAGCCCACAGGGCACTGAAGCTTTCTTT. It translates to CASPQGTEAFF.

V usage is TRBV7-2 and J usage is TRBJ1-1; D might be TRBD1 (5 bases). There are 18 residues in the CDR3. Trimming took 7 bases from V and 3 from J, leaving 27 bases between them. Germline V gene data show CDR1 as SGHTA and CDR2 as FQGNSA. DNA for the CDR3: TGTGCCAGCACCAACCTCCCTCCCGGGACCCTAAGGGACACTGAAGCTTTCTTT. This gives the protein CASTNLPPGTLRDTEAFF.

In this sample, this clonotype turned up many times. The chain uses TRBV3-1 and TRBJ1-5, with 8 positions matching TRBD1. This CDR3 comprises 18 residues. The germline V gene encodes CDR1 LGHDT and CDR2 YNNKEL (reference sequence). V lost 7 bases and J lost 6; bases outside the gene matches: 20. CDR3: CASNTNFFRARGLQPQHF. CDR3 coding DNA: TGTGCCAGCAACACAAATTTCTTCCGGGCCAGGGGGCTTCAGCCCCAGCATTTT.

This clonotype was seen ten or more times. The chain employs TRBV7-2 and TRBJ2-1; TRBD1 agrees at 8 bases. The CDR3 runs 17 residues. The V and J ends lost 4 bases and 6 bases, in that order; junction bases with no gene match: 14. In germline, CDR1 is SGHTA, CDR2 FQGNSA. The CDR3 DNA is TGTGCCAGCAGCTCTTTTTCTCCTGGACAGGGTACCAATGAGCAGTTCTTC. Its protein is CASSSFSPGQGTNEQFF.

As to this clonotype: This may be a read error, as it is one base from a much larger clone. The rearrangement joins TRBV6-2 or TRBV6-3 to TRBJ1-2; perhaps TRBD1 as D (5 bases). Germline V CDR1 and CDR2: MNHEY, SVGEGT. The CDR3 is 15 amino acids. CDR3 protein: CAGSYTGTEYYGYTF. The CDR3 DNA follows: TGTGCCGGCAGTTACACCGGGACGGAATACTATGGCTACACCTTC.

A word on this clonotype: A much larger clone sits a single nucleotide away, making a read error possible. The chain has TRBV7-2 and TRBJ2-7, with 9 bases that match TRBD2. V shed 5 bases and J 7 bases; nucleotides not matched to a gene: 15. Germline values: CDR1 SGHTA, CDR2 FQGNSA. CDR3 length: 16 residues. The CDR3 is CASSPRGGGGYNEQYF. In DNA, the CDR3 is TGTGCCAGCAGCCCTCGTGGCGGGGGGGGGTACAATGAGCAGTACTTC.

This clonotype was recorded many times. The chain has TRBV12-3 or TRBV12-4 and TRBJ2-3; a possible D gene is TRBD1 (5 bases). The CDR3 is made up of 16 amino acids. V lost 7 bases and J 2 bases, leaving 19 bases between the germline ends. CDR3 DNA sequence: TGTGCCAGCACCTCGTCGGCTGGGGCAAACACAGATACGCAGTATTTT. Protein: CASTSSAGANTDTQYF.

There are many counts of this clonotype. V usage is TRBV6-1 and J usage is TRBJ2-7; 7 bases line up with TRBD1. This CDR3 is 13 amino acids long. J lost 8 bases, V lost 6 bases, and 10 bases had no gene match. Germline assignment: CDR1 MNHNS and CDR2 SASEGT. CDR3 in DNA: TGTGCCAGCAGGGTAGAAGACAGGGCTAAGCAGTACTTC. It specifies CASRVEDRAKQYF.